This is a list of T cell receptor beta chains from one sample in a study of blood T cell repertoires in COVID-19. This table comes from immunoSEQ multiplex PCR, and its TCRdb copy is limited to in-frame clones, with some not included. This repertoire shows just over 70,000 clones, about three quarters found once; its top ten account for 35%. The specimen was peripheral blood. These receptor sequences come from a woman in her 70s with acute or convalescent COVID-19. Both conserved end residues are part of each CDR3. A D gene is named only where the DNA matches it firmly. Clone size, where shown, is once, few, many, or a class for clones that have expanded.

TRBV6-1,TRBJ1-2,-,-,CASSERGGNYGYTF,TGTGCCAGCAGTGAAAGAGGCGGAAACTATGGCTACACCTTC
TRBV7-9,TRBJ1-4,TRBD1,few,CASSFSGQGNEKLFF,TGTGCCAGCAGCTTTTCTGGACAGGGTAATGAAAAACTGTTTTTT
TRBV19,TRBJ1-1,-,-,CASSVLGQLNTEAFF,TGTGCCAGTAGTGTGCTGGGACAATTGAACACTGAAGCTTTCTTT
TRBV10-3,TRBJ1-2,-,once,CAISDEVPPNYGYTF,TGTGCCATCAGTGATGAGGTACCTCCTAACTATGGCTACACCTTC
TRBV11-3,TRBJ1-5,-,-,CASSLVSHRESYSNQPQHF,TGTGCCAGCAGCTTAGTGTCGCACAGGGAGTCTTATAGCAATCAGCCCCAGCATTTT
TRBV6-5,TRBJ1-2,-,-,CASSSGPGEAGYGYTF,TGTGCCAGCAGTTCCGGGCCCGGGGAGGCGGGCTATGGCTACACCTTC
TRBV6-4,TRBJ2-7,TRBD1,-,CASLCPGTGAQPDYEQYF,TGTGCCAGCCTTTGTCCCGGGACAGGGGCCCAACCAGACTACGAGCAGTACTTC
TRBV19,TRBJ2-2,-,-,CASSIVGTLNTGELFF,TGTGCCAGTAGTATAGTGGGGACACTGAACACCGGGGAGCTGTTTTTT
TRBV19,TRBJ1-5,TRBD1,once,CASISQGARRNQPQHF,TGTGCCAGTATTTCACAGGGGGCGAGGCGCAATCAGCCCCAGCATTTT
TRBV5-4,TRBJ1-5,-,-,CASSLGGARGTNQPQHF,TGTGCCAGCAGCTTGGGAGGGGCCAGGGGTACCAATCAGCCCCAGCATTTT
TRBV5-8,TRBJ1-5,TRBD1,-,CASSLDRVGRQPQHF,TGTGCCAGCAGCCTTGACAGGGTAGGTCGACAGCCCCAGCATTTT
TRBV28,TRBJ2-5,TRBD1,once,CASSPVRAGTGGSETQYF,TGTGCCAGCAGCCCAGTTCGAGCCGGGACAGGGGGAAGTGAGACCCAGTACTTC
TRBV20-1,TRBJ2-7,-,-,CSANRGGEQYF,TGCAGTGCTAACAGGGGAGGCGAGCAGTACTTC
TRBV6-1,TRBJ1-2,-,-,CASSEARGRRKNYGYTF,TGTGCCAGCAGTGAAGCGAGAGGGAGAAGGAAAAACTATGGCTACACCTTC
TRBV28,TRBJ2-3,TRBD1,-,CASSKDRVVDTQYF,TGTGCCAGCAGCAAGGACAGGGTGGTTGATACGCAGTATTTT
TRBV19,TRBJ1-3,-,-,CASSIVQLAGNTIYF,TGTGCCAGTAGTATCGTTCAACTAGCTGGAAACACCATATATTTT
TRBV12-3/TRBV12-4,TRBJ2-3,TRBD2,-,CASSERGDTQYF,TGTGCCAGCAGCGAGCGGGGGGATACGCAGTATTTT
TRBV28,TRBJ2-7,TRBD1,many,CASNTGTGSYEQYF,TGTGCCAGTAACACCGGGACAGGGTCCTACGAGCAGTACTTC
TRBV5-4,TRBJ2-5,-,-,CASSPRLGQETQYF,TGTGCCAGCAGCCCCCGACTAGGCCAAGAGACCCAGTACTTC
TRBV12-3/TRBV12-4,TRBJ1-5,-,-,CASSFMERQPQHF,TGTGCCAGCAGTTTCATGGAGAGGCAGCCCCAGCATTTT
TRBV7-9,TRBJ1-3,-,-,CASSLGQGDGNTIYF,TGTGCCAGCAGCTTAGGTCAGGGTGACGGAAACACCATATATTTT
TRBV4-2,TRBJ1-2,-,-,CASSQDQAGTYGYTF,TGTGCCAGCAGCCAAGATCAAGCAGGGACTTATGGCTACACCTTC
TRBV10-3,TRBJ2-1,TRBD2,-,CATLEAGRNEQFF,TGTGCCACCCTAGAAGCGGGGCGAAATGAGCAGTTCTTC
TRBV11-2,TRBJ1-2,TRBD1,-,CASSPDRVGYGYTF,TGTGCCAGCAGCCCAGACAGGGTCGGCTATGGCTACACCTTC
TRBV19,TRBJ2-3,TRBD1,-,CASSPNPGQGADTQYF,TGTGCCAGTAGTCCAAACCCAGGACAGGGGGCAGATACGCAGTATTTT
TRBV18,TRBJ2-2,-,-,CASSPNGQNTGELFF,TGTGCCAGCTCACCTAACGGACAGAACACCGGGGAGCTGTTTTTT
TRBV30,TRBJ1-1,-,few,CASRQDVEAFF,TGTGCCTCGCGACAGGATGTTGAAGCTTTCTTT
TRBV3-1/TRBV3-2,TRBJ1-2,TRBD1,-,CASSQLRRGLGYGYTF,TGTGCCAGCAGCCAACTGAGAAGGGGGCTGGGCTATGGCTACACCTTC
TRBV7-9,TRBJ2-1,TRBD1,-,CASSLAPGTGGFRANEQFF,TGTGCCAGCAGCTTAGCCCCTGGGACAGGGGGCTTCAGGGCGAATGAGCAGTTCTTC
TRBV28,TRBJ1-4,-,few,CASNLQLNEKLFF,TGTGCCAGTAACCTACAGCTTAATGAAAAACTGTTTTTT
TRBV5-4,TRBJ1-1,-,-,CASSKGGSTEAFF,TGTGCCAGCAGTAAGGGTGGGAGCACTGAAGCTTTCTTT
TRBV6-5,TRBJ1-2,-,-,CASSYSALVEGGYTF,TGTGCCAGCAGTTACTCCGCCCTAGTGGAGGGTGGCTACACCTTC
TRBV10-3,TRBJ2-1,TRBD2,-,CAIRPGLAGSEQFF,TGTGCCATCAGACCGGGACTAGCGGGTAGTGAGCAGTTCTTC
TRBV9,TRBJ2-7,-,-,CASSVGAGTLNSYEQYF,TGTGCCAGCAGCGTTGGGGCCGGGACATTGAATTCCTACGAGCAGTACTTC
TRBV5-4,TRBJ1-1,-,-,CASSLFPGTNTEAFF,TGTGCCAGCAGCTTGTTTCCGGGAACAAACACTGAAGCTTTCTTT
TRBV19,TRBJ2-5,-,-,CASSPFVTETQYF,TGTGCCAGTAGCCCGTTCGTTACTGAGACCCAGTACTTC
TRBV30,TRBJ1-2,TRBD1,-,CAWTLGQGNGYTF,TGTGCCTGGACCCTGGGACAGGGTAACGGCTACACCTTC
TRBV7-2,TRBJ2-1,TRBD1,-,CASSLTGTGGNEQFF,TGTGCCAGCAGCTTGACCGGGACAGGGGGCAATGAGCAGTTCTTC
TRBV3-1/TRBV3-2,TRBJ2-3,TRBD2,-,CASSQDPGSGRLNTQYF,TGTGCCAGCAGCCAAGATCCGGGGAGCGGGAGGCTGAATACGCAGTATTTT
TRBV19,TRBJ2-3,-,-,CASISPGTDTQYF,TGTGCCAGTATTTCCCCGGGCACAGATACGCAGTATTTT
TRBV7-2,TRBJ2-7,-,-,CASSHRDTNYEQYF,TGTGCCAGCAGCCATCGGGACACCAACTACGAGCAGTACTTC
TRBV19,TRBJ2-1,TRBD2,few,CASSIGGGPAHNEQFF,TGTGCCAGTAGTATAGGGGGGGGTCCGGCCCACAATGAGCAGTTCTTC
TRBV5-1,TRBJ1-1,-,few,CASSFGDMNTEAFF,TGCGCCAGCAGCTTCGGTGACATGAACACTGAAGCTTTCTTT
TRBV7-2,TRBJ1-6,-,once,CASSLESVGSTLHF,TGTGCCAGCAGCTTAGAGTCAGTGGGGAGTACCCTCCACTTT